Following are 21 T cell receptor beta chains from one sample sequenced in a study of control samples from healthy donors and cancer patients. Libraries were prepared by immunoSEQ multiplex PCR; TCRdb keeps only in-frame clonotypes and omits some of them. The sample yields some 150,000 clones, about 89% seen once. The sequencing input was blood. All receptors come from a man aged 18 to 29 in good health.

This chain joins TRBV6-1 and TRBJ1-6; no definite D call. CDR1 and CDR2 from the germline V gene are MNHNS and SASEGT. V was shortened by 1 base and J by 7 bases, with 14 bases between the two germline ends. The CDR3 has 16 residues. CDR3 protein: CASSEVGGPHNSPLHF. Here the CDR3 DNA reads TGTGCCAGCAGTGAAGTGGGAGGGCCCCACAATTCACCCCTCCACTTT.

This sequence joins TRBV6-1 and TRBJ2-7; no definite D call. Trimming stripped 2 bases from V and 5 bases from J, with 7 bases between. The CDR3 contains 12 residues. The germline CDR1 and CDR2 sequences are MNHNS and SASEGT. The CDR3 spells CASSEIRHEQYF. The CDR3 DNA is TGTGCCAGCAGTGAAATTCGGCACGAGCAGTACTTC.

The genes are TRBV9 and TRBJ2-4; a weak D match, TRBD2 (6 bases). CDR1 and CDR2 from the germline V gene are SGDLS and YYNGEE. The CDR3 totals 15 residues. Trimming shortened V by 4 bases and J by 2 bases, and 13 bases separated the two germline ends. CDR3 protein: CASSNHGGTKNIQYF. The CDR3 DNA reads TGTGCCAGCAGCAATCACGGGGGAACCAAAAACATTCAGTACTTC. The whole variable domain, filled in from reference TRBV9 and TRBJ2-4, reads DSGVTQTPKHLITATGQRVTLRCSPRSGDLSVYWYQQSLDQGLQFLIQYYNGEERAKGNILERFSAQQFPDLHSELNLSSLELGDSALYFCASSNHGGTKNIQYFGAGTRLSVL.

The V and J genes are TRBV7-9 and TRBJ2-5, with TRBD1 matching 10 bases. There are 16 residues in the CDR3. Germline CDR1 reads SEHNR; CDR2 reads FQNEAQ (reference sequence). Germline trimming cut 5 bases from V and 5 bases from J; bases unmatched to any gene: 11. The CDR3 nucleotides are TGTGCCAGCAGCAGAGGGACAGGGGAAGGCAGGGAGACCCAGTACTTC. It codes for CASSRGTGEGRETQYF.

The CDR3 coding sequence is TGTGCCAGCGGTTGGGGTCTTTCTGGAAACACCATATATTTT. Translated: CASGWGLSGNTIYF. The rearrangement uses TRBV5-6 and TRBJ1-3; D unclear. Trimming took off 7 bases at V and 1 base at J, with 12 bases between the two ends. CDR1 is SGHDT, CDR2 YYEEEE, per germline. This CDR3 comprises 14 residues.

This chain joins TRBV5-1 and TRBJ2-3; no clear D gene. Trimming stripped 2 bases from V and 4 bases from J, with 8 bases between. Germline V lookup: CDR1 SGHRS, CDR2 YFSETQ. This CDR3 is 13 amino acids long. In DNA form, the CDR3 reads TGCGCCAGCAGCTTTCTTACGGCAGATACGCAGTATTTT. Translating gives CASSFLTADTQYF.

The chain combines TRBV5-1 with TRBJ2-2; no definite D call. CDR1 SGHRS and CDR2 YFSETQ come from the germline V gene. V was cut by 2 bases and J by 0 bases, with 5 bases left in between. This CDR3 has 14 amino acids. The CDR3 bases are TGCGCCAGCAGCTTACAGCCGAACACCGGGGAGCTGTTTTTT. Translation: CASSLQPNTGELFF.

This chain uses TRBV3-1 (or the pseudogene TRBV3-2) with TRBJ2-1, with 11 bases lining up with TRBD2. The J segment lost 6 bases and the V segment lost 0 bases, leaving 16 bases of the junction unmatched. Germline V CDR1 and CDR2: LGHDT, YNNKEL (reference sequence). This CDR3 contains 20 residues. The CDR3 DNA sequence: TGTGCCAGCAGCCAAGATTTAGGTAAAACTAGCGGGGGACGGCGCAATGAGCAGTTCTTC. Protein sequence: CASSQDLGKTSGGRRNEQFF.

V is TRBV5-1 and J is TRBJ2-7; D gene uncertain. V lost 0 bases and J lost 0, with 7 bases in between. Per the germline V gene, CDR1 is SGHRS and CDR2 is YFSETQ. This CDR3 region has 14 residues. CDR3 sequence reads: CASSLEGYSYEQYF. The CDR3 region has the DNA TGCGCCAGCAGCTTGGAAGGGTACTCCTACGAGCAGTACTTC.

Points on this clone: Other DNA sequences in this specimen translate into the identical CDR3. The chain carries TRBV7-9 and TRBJ1-2; no clear D. This CDR3 region has 13 residues. Trimming took off 0 bases at V and 5 bases at J, with 7 bases between the two ends. The V gene's germline CDR1 is SEHNR and CDR2 FQNEAQ (reference sequence). The chain's CDR3 is CASSLAGGYGYTF. CDR3 DNA: TGTGCCAGCAGCTTAGCCGGTGGGTATGGCTACACCTTC.

V usage is TRBV6-1 and J usage is TRBJ1-4; perhaps TRBD1 as D (5 bases). The CDR3 contains 14 residues. Trimming removed 3 bases from V and 11 bases from J, with 16 bases in between. Germline CDR1 MNHNS, CDR2 SASEGT. DNA for the CDR3: TGTGCCAGCAGTGATTGGGGGACCTTCGGGAAACTGTTTTTT. This gives the protein CASSDWGTFGKLFF.

The chain links TRBV7-2 to TRBJ2-3, with D unclear. The germline CDR1 and CDR2 sequences are SGHTA and FQGNSA. Trimming took off 1 base at V and 3 bases at J, with 11 bases between the two ends. CDR3 size: 15 residues. The CDR3: CASSLGAGATDTQYF. CDR3 nucleotide sequence: TGTGCCAGCAGCTTAGGAGCCGGAGCGACAGATACGCAGTATTTT.

The chain uses TRBV6-5 and TRBJ1-6; a weak D match, TRBD1 (5 bases). The CDR3 is made up of 15 amino acids. Between the trimmed V and J ends, which lost 5 bases and 8 bases, there was a span of 16 bases. Germline V gene sequence: CDR1 MNHEY, CDR2 SVGAGI. For the CDR3, the DNA is TGTGCCAGCAGTACTGGGGGGGTCAGACATTCACCCCTCCACTTT. Its protein product is CASSTGGVRHSPLHF.

V usage is TRBV3-1 (or the pseudogene TRBV3-2) and J usage is TRBJ2-1, with 8 bases that match TRBD2. CDR1 LGHDT and CDR2 YNNKEL come from the germline V gene (reference sequence). V lost 4 bases to trimming and J lost 4 bases; unmatched junction nucleotides: 9. This CDR3 comprises 16 residues. CDR3 sequence: CASSRLAGGSYNEQFF. CDR3 coding DNA: TGTGCCAGCAGCCGTTTGGCGGGGGGCTCTTACAATGAGCAGTTCTTC.

The CDR3 here is CASSLERGPYTDTQYF. The CDR3 region has the DNA TGTGCCAGCAGCTTGGAGCGGGGGCCATACACAGATACGCAGTATTTT. This chain links TRBV5-6 with TRBJ2-3; 8 bases align to TRBD2. CDR1 and CDR2 (germline): SGHDT, YYEEEE. The CDR3 is 16 amino acids. Trimming at V came to 0 bases and at J to 2 bases, leaving 5 bases not matched to a gene.

The chain employs TRBV28 and TRBJ1-4, with 9 nucleotides matching TRBD1. CDR1 and CDR2 from the germline V gene are MDHEN and SYDVKM. With V trimmed by 6 bases and J by 8 bases, 10 bases remained unmatched. The CDR3 consists of 15 residues. The CDR3 is CASRFHRDRDEKLFF. CDR3 nucleotides: TGTGCCAGCAGATTCCACCGGGACAGGGACGAAAAACTGTTTTTT.

The chain carries TRBV11-2 and TRBJ2-5; 10 nucleotides align to TRBD2. The CDR3 spans 15 residues. The V segment lost 6 bases and the J segment 2 bases; nucleotides outside the gene matches: 6. Germline V gene lookup returns CDR1 SGHAT and CDR2 FQNNGV. The CDR3, as DNA: TGTGCCAGCAGTCTTAGCGGGGGGCTACAAGAGACCCAGTACTTC. Its translation is CASSLSGGLQETQYF.

The rearrangement links TRBV4-1 to TRBJ2-3; 11 positions agree with TRBD2. V dropped 7 bases and J dropped 1; count of bases not matched to a gene: 10. There are 17 residues in the CDR3. Germline CDR1 is MGHRA and CDR2 is YSYEKL. CDR3 protein: CASTEGLAGGRTDTQYF. CDR3 in DNA: TGCGCCAGCACTGAGGGTCTAGCGGGGGGCCGCACAGATACGCAGTATTTT.

This rearrangement joins TRBV19 to TRBJ1-1, with D unresolved. V lost 2 bases and J lost 0, with 10 bases in between. This CDR3 comprises 15 residues. Germline V lookup: CDR1 LNHDA, CDR2 SQIVND (reference sequence). The chain's CDR3 is CASSISWAVNTEAFF. CDR3 sequence (DNA): TGTGCCAGTAGTATATCGTGGGCAGTGAACACTGAAGCTTTCTTT.

A single count supports this clone. The chain uses TRBV2 and TRBJ1-2, with D perhaps TRBD1 (5 bases). V shed 2 bases and J shed 2 bases, with 9 bases lying between them. CDR1 SNHLY and CDR2 FYNNEI come from the germline V gene. This CDR3 spans 14 amino acids. Written as DNA, the CDR3 is TGTGCCAGCAGTGAATTGCGACAGAACTATGGCTACACCTTC. It translates to CASSELRQNYGYTF.

The chain carries TRBV7-9 and TRBJ1-5; TRBD1 matches at 8 bases. J was trimmed by 4 bases and V by 1 base; bases with no gene match: 0. The CDR3 contains 14 residues. Germline values: CDR1 SEHNR, CDR2 FQNEAQ (reference sequence). DNA for the CDR3: TGTGCCAGCAGCTTAGGACAGGGGAATCAGCCCCAGCATTTT. This gives the protein CASSLGQGNQPQHF.